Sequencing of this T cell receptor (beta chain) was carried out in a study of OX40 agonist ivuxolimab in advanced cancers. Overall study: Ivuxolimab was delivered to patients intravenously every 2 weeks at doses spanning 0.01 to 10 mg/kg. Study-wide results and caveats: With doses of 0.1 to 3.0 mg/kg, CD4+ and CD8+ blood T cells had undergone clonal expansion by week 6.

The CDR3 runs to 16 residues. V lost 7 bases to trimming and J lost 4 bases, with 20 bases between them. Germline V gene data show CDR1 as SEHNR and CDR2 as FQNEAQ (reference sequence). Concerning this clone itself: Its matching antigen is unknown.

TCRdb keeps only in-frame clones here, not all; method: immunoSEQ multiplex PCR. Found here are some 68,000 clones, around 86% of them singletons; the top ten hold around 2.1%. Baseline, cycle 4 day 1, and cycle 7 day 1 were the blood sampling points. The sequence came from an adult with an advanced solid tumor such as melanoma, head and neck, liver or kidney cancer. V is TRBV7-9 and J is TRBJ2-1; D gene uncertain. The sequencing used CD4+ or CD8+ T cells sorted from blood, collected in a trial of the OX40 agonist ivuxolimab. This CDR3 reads CASISDSPSAYNEQFF. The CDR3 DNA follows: TGTGCCAGCATAAGCGACTCCCCGTCGGCTTACAATGAGCAGTTCTTC.